The text below deals with one T cell receptor (beta chain). This sample is drawn from a study of shared clonotypes between healthy human individuals. Naive CD8 isolation took CD45RO-negative cells positively selected for CCR7 and excluded terminally differentiated effector memory CD45RA+ cells. Clones were sequenced by immunoSEQ multiplex PCR, and TCRdb holds only the in-frame ones, with some missing. The sample carries 600,000 or so clones, 85% to 95% recorded once. What was sequenced was naive CD8+ T cells sorted from blood. This sequence originates from a woman aged 30 to 39 in good health.

CDR3 DNA sequence: TGTGCCAGCAGCTTGATGTCGTCCGATAGCAATCAGCCCCAGCATTTT. It yields the protein CASSLMSSDSNQPQHF. The V gene is TRBV5-5, the J gene TRBJ1-5, with D hard to call. The CDR3 runs to 16 residues. Germline V CDR1 and CDR2: SGHKS, YYEKEE (reference sequence). Trimming shortened V by 1 base and J by 0 bases, and 11 bases separated the two germline ends.